This T cell receptor beta chain appears in the sequencing data of a study of B cell selection in AIRE deficiency (dated by TCRdb to 2018 to 2020). Background on the whole study: Researchers compared the TCRbeta repertoires of sorted blood CD4+ conventional T cells and regulatory T cells from AIRE-deficient patients with the corresponding repertoires from healthy controls. The TCR-sequenced cohort comprised about 5 AIRE-deficient APECED patients and about 5 healthy control donors. The full study reports these points: In AIRE-deficient patients, Tconv and Treg cells had TCRBV gene usage, CDR3 length and TCR diversity comparable to those in healthy donors. Shared Treg sequences had shorter CDR3s, which reflects a bias toward rearrangements containing few non-templated nucleotide insertions. Sequencing covered only TCRbeta chains, and around 40% of shared healthy-donor Treg sequences were also present in healthy Tconv, possibly due to differing TCRalpha chains. Among about 3,700 shared Treg TCRbeta sequences, 25% to 35% were shared exclusively among healthy donors and less than 10% exclusively among patients, which suggests that Treg selection is less efficient in the absence of AIRE. Roughly 32% of the Treg TCRbeta sequences shared among healthy donors were detected in patient Tconv cells, suggesting that Treg-biased clones are diverted into the Tconv compartment.

For sorting, conventional CD4 T cells were defined as CD4+CD127+ cells. AIRE-deficient patients had APECED syndrome. A FACSAria flow cytometer was used to sort the Tconv and Treg cells intended for TCRbeta sequencing. The sorted cells went into 5-ml round-bottom polystyrene tubes, and the dry cell pellets were then frozen at -80 degrees C until sequencing. TCRbeta chain sequencing was performed with the immunoSEQ platform. On the study's bioinformatics: About 11x10^4 distinct in-frame TCRbeta sequences from patients and 13.4x10^4 from healthy donors were obtained from pooled conventional T cell repertoires. Treg TCRbeta sequences found in two or more individuals were classed as public, and these public Treg TCRbeta sequences were then looked for in Tconv repertoires. Differences between groups were assessed using Mann-Whitney U tests with Bonferroni-Dunn correction in GraphPad Prism 7.03. TCRdb carries this immuneACCESS record with in-frame sequences only. Its versions omit some clonotypes, under half of them owing to an unresolved V gene in the studies checked, with the rest unexplained. That table is the source of V, J and clone size, and D and trimming were worked out from the DNA. Recorded for this sample are tens of thousands of clones; about 97% of them occurred a single time. Clones ranked in the top ten supply approximately 0.17% of the sample.

CDR1 and CDR2 (SGHTA, FQGNSA) derive from the germline V gene. Counted from cysteine to phenylalanine, this CDR3 has 14 amino acids. Just CDR3 DNA is preserved here, 42 bases in frame from base 1. The V and J ends are trimmed by 5 bases and 0 bases, leaving 9 bases between them. Turning to this clone: The antigen this receptor binds is unknown. Nothing much larger sits one base from this clone, and base qualities are not available.

This chain is built from TRBV7-2 and TRBJ2-3; the D gene remains uncertain. The TCR comes from a human donor with AIRE deficiency. The specimen sequenced was conventional CD4+ T cells sorted from PBMCs. The CDR3 loop reads CASSSRRSTDTQYF. The sequence in DNA is TGTGCCAGCAGCAGCAGGAGAAGCACAGATACGCAGTATTTT.